The entry below describes one T cell receptor (beta chain). The antigen is unknown. This specimen comes from a study of T-cell memory formation after mild COVID-19. About the study: Largely, the TCR clusters proved donor specific.

It was 5'RACE with constant-segment primers that produced the TCR alpha and TCR beta cDNA libraries, which carried sample barcodes and UMIs. Using its own MiXCR run on the 5' RACE reads, TCRdb lists one record per CDR3 protein. Of roughly 340,000 distinct CDR3 sequences in the sample, roughly 19% were seen once. Findings and limits, study-wide: Later expanders leaned CD4+, whereas clones that contracted between day 15 and 85 were balanced CD4/CD8. Within pre-infection memory, some responding clones were found, suggesting cross-reactive memory joined.

The ends were cut back, 4 bases at V and 2 bases at J, with 5 bases in the middle. The CDR3 has 13 residues. V and J are TRBV12-3 or TRBV12-4 and TRBJ2-2; D remains ambiguous. Source material: PBMCs or a T cell subset sorted from them (not recorded which). This TCR was sampled from a young man who had mild COVID-19 (a few samples of this study predate the infection). Cell type and time point are not known. In DNA form, the CDR3 reads TGTGCCAGCAGTTCCATTAACACCGGGGAGCTGTTTTTT. This gives the protein CASSSINTGELFF.